The TCR beta chain described here comes from a study of control samples from healthy donors and cancer patients. The germline CDR1 and CDR2 sequences are ENHRY and SYGVKD. The V end lost 2 bases, the J end lost 4 bases, and 15 bases lay between the germline ends. The CDR3 is 16 amino acids. This clone was counted a few times. TCRdb's table, derived via immunoSEQ multiplex PCR, lists solely in-frame clones and lacks some. Among approximately 20,000 clones, roughly 84% were seen once, and the ten largest hold more than 9%. Specimen: PBMCs. V and J are TRBV10-3 and TRBJ2-1; D unresolved. The TCR comes from a woman aged 70-85 years with colorectal cancer. The CDR3 DNA reads as TGTGCCATCAGTGAGCCCCAAATCCAAAGATACAATGAGCAGTTCTTC. Translating it yields CAISEPQIQRYNEQFF.